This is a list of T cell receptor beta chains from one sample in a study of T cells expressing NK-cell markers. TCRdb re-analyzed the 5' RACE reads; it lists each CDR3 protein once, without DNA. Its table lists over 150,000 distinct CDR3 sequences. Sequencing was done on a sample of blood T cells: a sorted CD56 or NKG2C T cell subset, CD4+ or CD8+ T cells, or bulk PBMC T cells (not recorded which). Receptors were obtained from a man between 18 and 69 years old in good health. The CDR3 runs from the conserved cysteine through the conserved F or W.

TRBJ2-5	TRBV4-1	CASSQEGSRQETQYF
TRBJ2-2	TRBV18	CASSPPIREFTGELFF
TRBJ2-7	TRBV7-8	CASSVGQSYEQYF
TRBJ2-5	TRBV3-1	CASSQGPTGWRAEETQYF
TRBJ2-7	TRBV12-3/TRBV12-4	CASSFREGTAIPLRHYEQYF
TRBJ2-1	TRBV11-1	CASSLEVWGQVERSSYNEQFF
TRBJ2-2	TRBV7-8	CASSPPDVNTGELFF
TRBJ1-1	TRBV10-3	CAISEGVLWGVDTEAFF
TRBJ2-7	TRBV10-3	CAISELDRGYYEQYF
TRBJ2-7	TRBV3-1	CASSQGMAGGRPYEQYF
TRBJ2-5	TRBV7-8	CASSGTSGGLETQYF
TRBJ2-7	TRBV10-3	CAIGQDNSYEQYF
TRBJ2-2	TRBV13	CASRRQGYTGELFF
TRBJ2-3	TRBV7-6	CASSLASSGGLTDTQYF
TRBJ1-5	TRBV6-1	CASSEPSIRTELGPQHF
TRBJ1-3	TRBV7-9	CASSLGAPFAGNTIYF
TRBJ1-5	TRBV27	CASSRDGGVNQPQHF
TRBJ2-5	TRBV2	CASSEWLAGSQETQYF
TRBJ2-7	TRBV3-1	CASSRAEYYEQYF
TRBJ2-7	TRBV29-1	CSGGQGVYEQYF
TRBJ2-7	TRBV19	CASSMDFPAGSYEQYF
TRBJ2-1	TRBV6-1	CASTERGIQGDEQFF
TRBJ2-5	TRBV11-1	CASSALAFQGTQETQYF
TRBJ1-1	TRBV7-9	CASSVRQGFEAFF
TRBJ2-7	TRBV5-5	CASSLYQVSYEQYF
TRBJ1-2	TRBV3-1	CASSQDGAGAQNYGYTF
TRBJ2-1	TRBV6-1	CASSEFLVTRGNEQFF
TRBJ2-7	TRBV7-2	CATQGQAEHEQYF
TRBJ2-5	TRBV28	CASTYPQEGRETQYF
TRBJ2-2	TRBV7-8	CASSLSSNTGELFF
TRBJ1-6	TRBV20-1	CSAPTREDRDNSPLHF
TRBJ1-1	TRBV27	CASSFYGGSAFF
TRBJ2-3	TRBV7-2	CASSMWGTSTDTQYF
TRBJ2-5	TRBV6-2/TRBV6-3	CASSRPGGDVQETQYF
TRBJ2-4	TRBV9	CASSSLGEGKNIQYF
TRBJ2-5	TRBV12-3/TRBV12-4	CASSTRTGGLGETQYF
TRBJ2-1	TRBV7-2	CASTLGGGSNEQFF
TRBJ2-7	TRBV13	CASSGPERGSYEQYF
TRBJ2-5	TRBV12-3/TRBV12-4	CASSLPGWGETQYF
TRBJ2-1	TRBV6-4	CASSDSSGGNDEQFF
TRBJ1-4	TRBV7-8	CASSPPGRTNEKLFF
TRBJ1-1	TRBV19	CASVRVGEAFF
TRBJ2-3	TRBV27	CASSLSTGEGTQYF
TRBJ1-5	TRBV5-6	CASSLVPDDQPQHF
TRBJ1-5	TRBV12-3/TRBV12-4	CASGPGQSNQPQHF
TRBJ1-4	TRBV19	CASSIADRSINEKLFF
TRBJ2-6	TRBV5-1	CASAPSGANVLTF
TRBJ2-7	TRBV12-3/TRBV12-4	CASSPHLEYEQYF
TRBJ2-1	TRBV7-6	CASSSDRGYEQFF
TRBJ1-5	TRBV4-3	CASSPDLGRMGNQPQHF
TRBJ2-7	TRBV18	CASSPGKGQAYYEQYF
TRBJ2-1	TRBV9	CASSAQPGHEQFF
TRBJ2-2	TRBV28	CASSFPSTGVNTGELFF